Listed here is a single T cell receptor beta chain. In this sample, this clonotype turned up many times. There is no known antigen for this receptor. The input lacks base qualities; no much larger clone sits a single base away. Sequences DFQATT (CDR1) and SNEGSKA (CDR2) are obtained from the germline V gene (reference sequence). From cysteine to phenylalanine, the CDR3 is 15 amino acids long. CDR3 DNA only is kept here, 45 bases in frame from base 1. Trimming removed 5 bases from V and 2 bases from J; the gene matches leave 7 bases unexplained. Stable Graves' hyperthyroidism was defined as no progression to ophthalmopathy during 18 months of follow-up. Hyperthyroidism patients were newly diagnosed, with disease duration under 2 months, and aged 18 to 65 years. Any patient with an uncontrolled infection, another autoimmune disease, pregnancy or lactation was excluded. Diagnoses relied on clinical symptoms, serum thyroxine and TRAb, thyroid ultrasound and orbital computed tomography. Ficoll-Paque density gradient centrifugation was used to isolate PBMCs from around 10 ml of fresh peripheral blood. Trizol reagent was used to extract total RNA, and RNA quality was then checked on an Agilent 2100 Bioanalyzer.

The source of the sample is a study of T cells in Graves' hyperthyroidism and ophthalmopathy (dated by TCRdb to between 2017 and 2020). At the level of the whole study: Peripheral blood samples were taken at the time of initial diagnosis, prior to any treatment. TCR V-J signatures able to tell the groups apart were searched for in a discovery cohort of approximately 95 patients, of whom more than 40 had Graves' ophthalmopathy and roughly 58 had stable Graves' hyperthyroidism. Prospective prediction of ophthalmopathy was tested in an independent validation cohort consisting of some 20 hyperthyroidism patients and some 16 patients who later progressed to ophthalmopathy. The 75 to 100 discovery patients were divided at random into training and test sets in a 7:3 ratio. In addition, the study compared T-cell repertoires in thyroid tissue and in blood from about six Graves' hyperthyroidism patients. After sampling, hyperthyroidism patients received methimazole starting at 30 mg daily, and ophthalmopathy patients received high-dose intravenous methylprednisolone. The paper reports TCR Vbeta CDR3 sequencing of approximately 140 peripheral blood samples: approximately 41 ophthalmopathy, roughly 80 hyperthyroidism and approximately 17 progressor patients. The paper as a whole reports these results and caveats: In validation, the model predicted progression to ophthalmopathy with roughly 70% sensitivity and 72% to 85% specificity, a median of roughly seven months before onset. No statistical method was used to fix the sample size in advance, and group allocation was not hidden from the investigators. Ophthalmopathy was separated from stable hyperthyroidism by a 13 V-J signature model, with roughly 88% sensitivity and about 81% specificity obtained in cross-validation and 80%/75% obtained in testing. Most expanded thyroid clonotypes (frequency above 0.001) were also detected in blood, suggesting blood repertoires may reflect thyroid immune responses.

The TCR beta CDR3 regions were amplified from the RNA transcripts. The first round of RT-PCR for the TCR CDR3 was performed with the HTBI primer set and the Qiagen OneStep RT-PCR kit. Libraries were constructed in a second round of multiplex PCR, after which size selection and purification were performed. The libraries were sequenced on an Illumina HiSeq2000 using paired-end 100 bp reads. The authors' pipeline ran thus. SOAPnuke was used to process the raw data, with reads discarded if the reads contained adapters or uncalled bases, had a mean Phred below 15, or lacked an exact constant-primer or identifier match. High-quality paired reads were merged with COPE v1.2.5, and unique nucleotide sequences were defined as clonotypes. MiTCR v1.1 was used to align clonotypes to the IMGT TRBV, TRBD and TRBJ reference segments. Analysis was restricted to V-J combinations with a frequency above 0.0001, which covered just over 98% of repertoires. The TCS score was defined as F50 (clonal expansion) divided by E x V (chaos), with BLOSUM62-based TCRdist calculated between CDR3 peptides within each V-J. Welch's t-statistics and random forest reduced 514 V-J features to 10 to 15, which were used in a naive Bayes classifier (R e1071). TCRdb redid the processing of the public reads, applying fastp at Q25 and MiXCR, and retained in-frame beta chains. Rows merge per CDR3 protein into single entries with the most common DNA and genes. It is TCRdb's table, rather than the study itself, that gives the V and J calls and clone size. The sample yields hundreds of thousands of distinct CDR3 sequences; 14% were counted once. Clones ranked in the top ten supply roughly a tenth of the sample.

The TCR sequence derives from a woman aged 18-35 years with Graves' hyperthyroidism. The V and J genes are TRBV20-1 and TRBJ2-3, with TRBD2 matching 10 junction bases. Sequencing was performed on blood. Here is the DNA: TGCAGTGCTTCTGGACTAGCGGAACCCACAGATACGCAGTATTTT. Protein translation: CSASGLAEPTDTQYF.